What follows is one TCR beta chain and its context. This record belongs to a study of blood T cell repertoires in COVID-19. At the level of the study: In each case, the material was cDNA or gDNA derived from T cells, B-cell-depleted T cells, or PBMCs.

Assay used: immunoSEQ multiplex PCR; TCRdb lists only in-frame clones, some missing. This repertoire shows fewer than 200,000 clones, roughly 84% found once; its top ten account for approximately 0.99%. Germline V gives CDR1 LGHDT, CDR2 YNNKEL (reference sequence). V lost 4 bases, J lost 0 bases, and 10 bases lay in between. The CDR3 spans 15 residues. This chain joins TRBV3-1 (or the pseudogene TRBV3-2) and TRBJ1-5; weak D call: TRBD1 (6 bases). This clonotype was obtained from a man in his forties with acute or convalescent COVID-19. Material: peripheral blood. CDR3 region: CASSLGHHSNQPQHF. CDR3 DNA sequence: TGTGCCAGCAGCCTGGGACATCATAGCAATCAGCCCCAGCATTTT.